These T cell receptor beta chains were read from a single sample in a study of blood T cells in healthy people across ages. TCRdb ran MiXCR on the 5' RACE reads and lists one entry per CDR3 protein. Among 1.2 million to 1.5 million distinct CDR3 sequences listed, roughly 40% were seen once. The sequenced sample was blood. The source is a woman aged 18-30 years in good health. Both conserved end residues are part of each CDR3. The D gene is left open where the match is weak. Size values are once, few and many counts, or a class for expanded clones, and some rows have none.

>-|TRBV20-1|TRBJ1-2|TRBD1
CGQQDRSGGYTF
TGCGGCCAACAGGACAGGAGTGGTGGCTACACCTTC
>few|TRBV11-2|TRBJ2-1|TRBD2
CASSPSGSGGSNEQFF
TGTGCCAGCAGCCCTAGTGGTAGCGGGGGGAGTAATGAGCAGTTCTTC
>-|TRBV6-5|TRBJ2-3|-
CASSHPGVPDTQYF
TGTGCCAGCAGCCACCCAGGGGTCCCAGATACGCAGTATTTT
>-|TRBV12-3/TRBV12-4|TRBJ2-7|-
CASSPGPRYTYEQYF
TGTGCCAGCAGCCCCGGACCGCGATATACCTACGAGCAGTACTTC
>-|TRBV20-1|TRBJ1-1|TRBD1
CSGRDIPGQGFGTEAFF
TGCAGTGGTAGAGATATCCCGGGACAGGGTTTCGGCACTGAAGCTTTCTTT
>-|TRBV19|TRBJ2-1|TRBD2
CASTTSGGGNEQFF
TGTGCCAGCACCACTAGCGGGGGGGGCAATGAGCAGTTCTTC
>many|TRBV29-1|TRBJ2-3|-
CSVERPLTDTQYF
TGCAGCGTTGAACGGCCCCTCACAGATACGCAGTATTTT
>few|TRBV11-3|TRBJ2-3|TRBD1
CASSAGTASDTQYF
TGTGCCAGCAGCGCCGGGACAGCTTCAGATACGCAGTATTTT
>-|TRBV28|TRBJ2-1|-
CASSSLGPEDNEQFF
TGTGCCAGCAGTTCCCTGGGACCGGAAGACAATGAGCAGTTCTTC
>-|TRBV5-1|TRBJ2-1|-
CASSFHSNYNEQFF
TGCGCCAGCAGCTTCCATTCTAACTACAATGAGCAGTTCTTC
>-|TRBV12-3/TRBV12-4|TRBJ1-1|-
CASIADSLNTEAFF
TGTGCCAGCATCGCGGACAGCCTGAACACTGAAGCTTTCTTT
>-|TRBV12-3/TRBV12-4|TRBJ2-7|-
CASSFRRSEQYF
TGTGCCAGCAGTTTCCGCCGGTCCGAGCAGTACTTC
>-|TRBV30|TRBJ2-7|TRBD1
CAWSVYLETGFFYEQYF
TGTGCCTGGAGTGTCTATCTTGAGACAGGGTTCTTCTACGAGCAGTACTTC
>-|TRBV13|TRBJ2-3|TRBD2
CASSLLPSLAGERTDTQYF
TGTGCCAGCAGCTTACTCCCCTCACTAGCGGGAGAGCGCACAGATACGCAGTATTTT
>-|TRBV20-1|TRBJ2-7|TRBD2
CSAQSGGTYEQYF
TGCAGTGCCCAAAGCGGGGGAACCTACGAGCAGTACTTC
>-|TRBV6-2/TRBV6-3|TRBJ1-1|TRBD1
CASSRHDRERTEAFF
TGTGCCAGCAGCCGTCACGACAGGGAACGGACTGAAGCTTTCTTT
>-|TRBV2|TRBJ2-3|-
CASRHDSDTQYF
TGTGCCAGCAGACACGACTCTGATACGCAGTATTTT
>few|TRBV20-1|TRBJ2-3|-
CSAEVGGGTDTQYF
TGCAGTGCTGAGGTGGGGGGCGGCACAGATACGCAGTATTTT
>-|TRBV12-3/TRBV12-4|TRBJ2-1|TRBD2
CASSLEGLAGVSSYNEQFF
TGTGCCAGCAGTTTAGAGGGACTAGCGGGGGTAAGCTCCTACAATGAGCAGTTCTTC
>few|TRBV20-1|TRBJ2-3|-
CSANHRLGDTQYF
TGCAGTGCTAACCACAGACTGGGGGATACGCAGTATTTT
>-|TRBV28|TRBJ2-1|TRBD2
CASSLIGGSGGYNEQFF
TGTGCCAGCAGTTTGATTGGGGGAAGCGGGGGATACAATGAGCAGTTCTTC
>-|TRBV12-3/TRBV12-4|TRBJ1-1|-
CATSLSPEAEAFF
TGTGCCACCAGTTTATCCCCCGAGGCTGAAGCTTTCTTT
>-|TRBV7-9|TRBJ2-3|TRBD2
CASSFGLAAGKDTQYF
TGTGCCAGCAGCTTCGGACTAGCGGCGGGTAAGGATACGCAGTATTTT
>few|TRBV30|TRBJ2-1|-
CAWRHGTSVGAPLVGEQFF
TGTGCCTGGAGACATGGGACCTCAGTGGGGGCGCCCTTGGTCGGTGAGCAGTTCTTC
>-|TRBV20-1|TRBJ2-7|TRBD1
CSAHSLPGTGAYEQYF
TGCAGTGCTCATTCGCTGCCCGGGACAGGGGCGTACGAGCAGTACTTC
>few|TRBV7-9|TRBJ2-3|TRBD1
CASSFRPGTGGTDTQYF
TGTGCCAGCAGCTTTCGACCCGGGACAGGTGGCACAGATACGCAGTATTTT
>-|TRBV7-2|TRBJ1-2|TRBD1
CASSPYRGDIYGYNF
TGTGCCAGCAGCCCGTACAGGGGAGATATCTATGGCTACAACTTC
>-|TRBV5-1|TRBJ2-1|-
CASSLVQLSYNEQFF
TGCGCCAGCAGCTTGGTGCAGCTGTCCTACAATGAGCAGTTCTTC
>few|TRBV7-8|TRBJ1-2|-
CASTRGPQNYGYTF
TGTGCCAGCACCCGGGGTCCCCAGAACTATGGCTACACCTTC
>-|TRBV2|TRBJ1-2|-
CASSEGPFYGYTF
TGTGCCAGCAGTGAAGGCCCTTTCTATGGCTACACCTTC
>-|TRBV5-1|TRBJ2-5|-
CASSLGSTFGGETQYF
TGCGCCAGCAGCTTGGGATCAACTTTTGGAGGGGAGACCCAGTACTTC
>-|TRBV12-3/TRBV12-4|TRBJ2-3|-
CASRPWDGDTDTQYF
TGTGCCAGCAGACCCTGGGACGGAGACACAGATACGCAGTATTTT
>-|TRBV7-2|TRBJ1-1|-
CASSSRPRSTEAFF
TGTGCCAGCAGCTCCAGGCCCCGGAGCACTGAAGCTTTCTTT
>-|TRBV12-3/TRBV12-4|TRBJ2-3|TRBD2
CASRPGLASRTQYF
TGTGCCAGCAGGCCGGGACTAGCTTCTCGTACGCAGTATTTT
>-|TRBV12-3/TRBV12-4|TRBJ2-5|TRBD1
CASRRTGGFFSETQYF
TGTGCCAGCAGGCGAACAGGGGGCTTCTTTTCAGAGACCCAGTACTTC
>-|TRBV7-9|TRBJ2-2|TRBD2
CASSIRNTKTSGNTGELFF
TGTGCCAGCAGCATCCGCAATACTAAGACTAGCGGAAACACCGGGGAGCTGTTTTTT
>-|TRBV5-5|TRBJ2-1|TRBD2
CASSFTSGRAGEQFF
TGTGCCAGCAGCTTCACTAGCGGGAGGGCCGGTGAGCAGTTCTTC
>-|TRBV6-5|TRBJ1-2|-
CASRSDVGIYGYTF
TGTGCCAGCAGGAGCGACGTTGGTATCTATGGCTACACCTTC
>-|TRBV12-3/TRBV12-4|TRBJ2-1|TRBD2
CASSLAGAVETQFF
TGTGCCAGCAGCTTAGCGGGAGCAGTAGAGACCCAGTTCTTC
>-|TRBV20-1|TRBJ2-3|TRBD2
CSASRFARGDTDTQYF
TGCAGTGCTAGTCGGTTTGCGCGGGGGGACACAGATACGCAGTATTTT
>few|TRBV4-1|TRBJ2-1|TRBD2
CASSQEPSGYNEQFF
TGCGCCAGCAGCCAAGAGCCTAGCGGCTACAATGAGCAGTTCTTC
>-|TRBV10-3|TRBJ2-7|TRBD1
CAISGPTGTKYEQYF
TGTGCCATCAGTGGCCCGACAGGGACAAAGTACGAGCAGTACTTC
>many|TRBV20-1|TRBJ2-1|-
CSARGASYNEQFF
TGCAGTGCTAGAGGGGCCTCCTACAATGAGCAGTTCTTC
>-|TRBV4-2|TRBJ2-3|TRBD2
CASSQATGGSNTDTQYF
TGTGCCAGCAGCCAAGCGACGGGGGGGTCAAACACAGATACGCAGTATTTT
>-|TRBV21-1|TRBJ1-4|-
CASSRAGRGFNEKLFF
TGTGCCAGCAGCAGAGCAGGGAGAGGTTTCAATGAAAAACTGTTTTTT
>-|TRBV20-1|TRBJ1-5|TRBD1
CSAVTSWTGSQGQPQHF
TGCAGTGCCGTCACTTCGTGGACAGGGTCGCAGGGACAGCCCCAGCATTTT
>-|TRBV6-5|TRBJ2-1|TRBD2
CASSLFSSGSANEQFF
TGTGCCAGCAGCCTTTTCAGTAGCGGGAGTGCCAATGAGCAGTTCTTC
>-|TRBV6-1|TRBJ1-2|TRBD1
CASSERGTGGYGYTF
TGTGCCAGCAGTGAGAGGGGGACAGGGGGGTATGGCTACACCTTC
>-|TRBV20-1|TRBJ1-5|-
CSARTEIGQPQHF
TGCAGTGCTAGGACAGAAATTGGTCAGCCCCAGCATTTT
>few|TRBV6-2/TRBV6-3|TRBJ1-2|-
CASSYELRLYGYTF
TGTGCCAGCAGTTACGAGCTGAGACTCTATGGCTACACCTTC
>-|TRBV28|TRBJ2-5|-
CASSSSDNEQYF
TGTGCCAGCAGTTCCAGCGACAATGAGCAGTACTTC
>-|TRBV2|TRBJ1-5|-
CASSEGFNQPQHF
TGTGCCAGCAGTGAAGGATTTAATCAGCCCCAGCATTTT
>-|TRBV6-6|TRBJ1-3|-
CASRTDGNTIYF
TGTGCCAGCCGGACAGATGGAAACACCATATATTTT
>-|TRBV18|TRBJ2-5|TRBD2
CASHSAGDYNEQYF
TGTGCCAGCCATTCAGCGGGAGATTACAATGAGCAGTACTTC
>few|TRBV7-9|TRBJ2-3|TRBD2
CASEGSGALGDTQYF
TGTGCCAGTGAGGGAAGCGGGGCCTTGGGTGATACGCAGTATTTT
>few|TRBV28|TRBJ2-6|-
CASSFGRTSGANVLTF
TGTGCCAGCAGTTTTGGTAGGACCTCTGGGGCCAACGTCCTGACTTTC
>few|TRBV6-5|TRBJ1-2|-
CASSLAANPNYGYTF
TGTGCCAGCAGTTTGGCAGCGAACCCAAACTATGGCTACACCTTC
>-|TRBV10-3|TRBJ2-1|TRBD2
CAIRPSGIYNEQFF
TGTGCCATCAGACCTAGCGGGATATACAATGAGCAGTTCTTC
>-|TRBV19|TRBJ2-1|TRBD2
CATHRGGGLAGGRDEQFF
TGTGCCACACACAGGGGAGGGGGACTAGCGGGAGGTCGGGATGAGCAGTTCTTC
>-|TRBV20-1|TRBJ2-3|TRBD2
CSAHTSGRIDTQYF
TGCAGTGCTCACACTAGCGGCCGCATAGATACGCAGTATTTT